These 27 T cell receptor beta chains came from one sample sequenced in a study of spatial heterogeneity in lung cancer. TCRdb re-analysed the 5' RACE reads in MiXCR, keeping a single row per CDR3 protein. The sample shows approximately 93,000 distinct CDR3 sequences, roughly 19% of them seen only once. Sample time point: blood at routine non-recurrence follow-up after resection. The input for sequencing was PBMCs, taken at follow-up. The receptors here all came from a male donor with early-stage non-small cell lung cancer.

This clonotype has a handful of counts. This chain links TRBV5-6 with TRBJ2-5; D tentatively reads TRBD1 or TRBD2 (5 bases each). From germline, CDR1 is SGHDT and CDR2 YYEEEE. This CDR3 comprises 13 residues. V lost 7 bases to trimming and J lost 7 bases, with 17 bases between them. The CDR3 protein is CASGTRDRWTQYF. CDR3 bases: TGTGCCAGCGGTACCCGGGACCGGTGGACCCAGTACTTC.

The table lists this clonotype with many counts. This rearrangement joins TRBV7-9 to TRBJ2-3; 13 positions agree with TRBD2. The V and J ends lost 4 bases and 0 bases, in that order; junction bases with no gene match: 4. CDR1 is SEHNR and CDR2 is FQNEAQ in the germline V gene (reference sequence). The CDR3 loop spans 17 amino acids. The CDR3 region is CASSSWTSGGSTDTQYF. The CDR3 nucleotides are TGTGCCAGCAGCTCGTGGACTAGCGGGGGAAGCACAGATACGCAGTATTTT.

This clonotype has just a few counts. The gene calls are TRBV7-9 and TRBJ2-7, with D possibly matching TRBD1 (6 bases). The CDR3 covers 15 residues. The V gene's germline CDR1 is SEHNR and CDR2 FQNEAQ (reference sequence). Trimming took off 0 bases at V and 3 bases at J, with 12 bases between the two ends. CDR3 loop: CASSLARTDGYEQYV. Written as DNA, the CDR3 is TGTGCCAGCAGCTTAGCACGGACAGACGGCTACGAGCAGTACGTC.

This clonotype was seen a handful of times. The genes are TRBV7-9 and TRBJ1-1; no firm D call. V was pared by 1 base and J by 4 bases, with 10 bases between. The germline CDR1 and CDR2 sequences are SEHNR and FQNEAQ (reference sequence). This CDR3 is 14 amino acids long. The CDR3 is CASSLGVEVTEAFF. In DNA form, the CDR3 reads TGTGCCAGCAGCTTAGGGGTGGAGGTCACTGAAGCTTTCTTT.

This clonotype was seen only a few times. The gene calls are TRBV4-1 and TRBJ2-3; 9 bases align to TRBD2. CDR3 length equals 15 residues. With V trimmed by 4 bases and J by 2 bases, 4 bases remained unmatched. Germline-derived CDR1 and CDR2 are MGHRA and YSYEKL. This CDR3 reads CASSRGLAHTDTQYF. CDR3 sequence (DNA): TGCGCCAGCAGCCGCGGACTAGCGCACACAGATACGCAGTATTTT.

This clonotype occurred many times. The chain joins TRBV19 to TRBJ1-2; D call uncertain. In germline, CDR1 is LNHDA, CDR2 SQIVND (reference sequence). Deletions cut 3 bases from V and 9 bases from J, with 17 bases between. The CDR3 runs 14 residues. In DNA, the CDR3 is TGTGCCAGTAGTATCGAACAGTCTTCTGCGAGCTACACCTTC. Translated, it gives CASSIEQSSASYTF.

CDR3 nucleotides: TGCAGTGCTAGAGATTTTCGACAACCCACCAACACTGAAGCTTTCTTT. This encodes CSARDFRQPTNTEAFF. The V call is TRBV20-1, the J call TRBJ1-1; D gene ambiguous. Germline V gene data show CDR1 as DFQATT and CDR2 as SNEGSKA (reference sequence). This CDR3 spans 16 amino acids. Between the trimmed V and J ends, which lost 0 bases and 2 bases, there was a span of 16 bases.

This clonotype was detected a few times. V is TRBV19 and J is TRBJ2-1, with D perhaps matching TRBD1 (6 bases). Per the germline V gene, CDR1 is LNHDA and CDR2 is SQIVND (reference sequence). V lost 4 bases and J lost 4, with 26 bases in between. The CDR3 extends over 19 amino acids. The DNA for the CDR3 is TGTGCCAGTAGTAAGGGGGTTCACGGGGTACCCGAACCATACAATGAGCAGTTCTTC. Protein product: CASSKGVHGVPEPYNEQFF.

The CDR3 loop reads CASSLGGTGQQPQHF. In DNA form, the CDR3 reads TGCGCCAGCAGCTTGGGAGGGACAGGTCAGCAGCCCCAGCATTTT. The rearrangement links TRBV5-1 to TRBJ1-5, with 8 bases identical to TRBD1. The CDR3 runs 15 residues. With V trimmed by 0 bases and J by 7 bases, 6 bases remained unmatched. Germline V gene lookup returns CDR1 SGHRS and CDR2 YFSETQ.

The chain has TRBV12-3 or TRBV12-4 and TRBJ2-2; tentative D call: TRBD2 (6 bases). Trimming cost V 6 bases and J 4 bases, with 15 bases left between them. This CDR3 region has 15 residues. CDR3: CASRPSGSGTGELFF. In nucleotides, the CDR3 is TGTGCCAGCAGGCCCAGCGGGTCGGGCACCGGGGAGCTGTTTTTT.

The sample holds many counts of this clonotype. The chain is built from TRBV6-5 and TRBJ1-1; 9 bases align to TRBD1. CDR1 and CDR2 from the germline V gene are MNHEY and SVGAGI. The CDR3 is 19 residues long. J gave up 4 bases and V 5 bases, and 20 bases lay outside the gene matches. CDR3 DNA sequence: TGTGCCAGCAGTCAACCCACCTGGACAGGGGATGGGAGTGGCACTGAAGCTTTCTTT. Its translation: CASSQPTWTGDGSGTEAFF.

This sequence joins TRBV20-1 and TRBJ2-7, with D possibly matching TRBD2 (7 bases). Trimming cost V 4 bases and J 0 bases, with 13 bases left between them. Germline V gene data show CDR1 as DFQATT and CDR2 as SNEGSKA (reference sequence). CDR3 length equals 14 residues. CDR3 in amino acids: CSAKGGGPSYEQYF. The CDR3 DNA sequence: TGCAGTGCTAAGGGGGGGGGACCCTCCTACGAGCAGTACTTC.

The chain uses TRBV15 and TRBJ2-5; 11 bases are shared with TRBD1. The CDR3 sequence is 17 residues long. CDR1 is LNHNV and CDR2 is YYDKDF in the germline V gene (reference sequence). V was pared by 0 bases and J by 6 bases, with 9 bases of the junction left unmatched. The CDR3 DNA follows: TGTGCCACCAGCAGAGATAGGGACGGGACAGGGGGAAAGACCCAGTACTTC. Amino acids: CATSRDRDGTGGKTQYF.

V gene TRBV5-1 combines with J gene TRBJ2-7; D gene uncertain. Deletions cut 0 bases from V and 2 bases from J, with 6 bases between. Germline loops: CDR1 SGHRS, CDR2 YFSETQ. CDR3 length equals 13 residues. CDR3 DNA sequence: TGCGCCAGCAGCTTGGACAGTCCCTACGAGCAGTACTTC. This sequence encodes CASSLDSPYEQYF.

This clonotype was detected a few times. The chain carries TRBV4-1 and TRBJ2-5, with D unclear. The CDR3 length is 13 residues. In germline, CDR1 is MGHRA, CDR2 YSYEKL. The V end was cut by 0 bases, the J end by 7 bases, with 9 bases between. The CDR3 coding sequence is TGCGCCAGCAGCCAAGATGGATTGGGGACCCAGTACTTC. Translation: CASSQDGLGTQYF.

This clonotype was observed many times. The chain joins TRBV30 to TRBJ2-3, with TRBD2 matching 12 bases. Germline V gene data show CDR1 as GTSNPN and CDR2 as SVGIG (reference sequence). V lost 1 base and J lost 5; bases outside the gene matches: 4. There are 15 residues in the CDR3. CDR3 bases: TGTGCCTGGAGTGCGCTAGCGGGGGGGCAAGATACGCAGTATTTT. Amino acid sequence: CAWSALAGGQDTQYF.

There are many counts of this clonotype. The J gene is TRBJ2-1, the V gene TRBV6-6, with D perhaps being TRBD1 or TRBD2 (5 bases each). This CDR3 region has 14 residues. Germline lookup yields CDR1 MNHNY and CDR2 SVGAGI (reference sequence). The ends were cut back, 7 bases at V and 8 bases at J, with 18 bases in the middle. CDR3 region: CASTPGGSRDEQFF. In DNA form, the CDR3 reads TGTGCCAGCACCCCAGGCGGGTCCAGGGATGAGCAGTTCTTC.

This rearrangement joins TRBV30 to TRBJ1-5; D gene ambiguous. The CDR3 consists of 13 residues. The V and J ends lost 4 bases and 7 bases respectively, with 14 bases between them. Germline-derived CDR1 and CDR2 are GTSNPN and SVGIG (reference sequence). The CDR3 here is CAWTNSRGQPQHF. As DNA, the CDR3 is TGTGCCTGGACGAACAGCCGAGGGCAGCCCCAGCATTTT.

This clonotype occurred a few times. The chain carries TRBV4-3 and TRBJ1-2, with 11 bases that match TRBD1. CDR3 size: 15 residues. The germline gives CDR1 LGHNA, CDR2 YSLEER. V lost 3 bases, J lost 7 bases, and 7 bases stayed unmatched. The CDR3 spells CASSHAGQGDSGYTF. The DNA for the CDR3 is TGCGCCAGCAGCCACGCGGGACAGGGGGACTCTGGCTACACCTTC.

This clonotype was seen just once. This chain links TRBV11-2 with TRBJ2-1; D ambiguous. Germline CDR1 is SGHAT and CDR2 is FQNNGV. The CDR3 runs 13 residues. Deletions cut 5 bases from V and 5 bases from J, with 10 bases between. CDR3 protein: CASSGLPNNEQFF. The CDR3 nucleotides are TGTGCCAGCAGCGGATTACCAAACAATGAGCAGTTCTTC.

This clonotype turned up a few times. V gene TRBV19 combines with J gene TRBJ2-3, with D unclear. Germline CDR1 LNHDA, CDR2 SQIVND (reference sequence). The CDR3 runs to 14 residues. Trimming cost V 6 bases and J 1 base, with 11 bases left between them. CDR3 coding DNA: TGTGCCAGTAGCCACGGGTTGCGCACAGATACGCAGTATTTT. Residues: CASSHGLRTDTQYF.

This clonotype was counted only a few times. This chain uses TRBV20-1 with TRBJ2-1; D gene unclear. The CDR3 is made up of 13 amino acids. CDR1 is DFQATT, CDR2 SNEGSKA, per germline (reference sequence). V was cut by 5 bases and J by 5 bases, with 13 bases left in between. This chain's CDR3 is CSASNRAHNEQFF. Here the CDR3 DNA reads TGCAGTGCTTCCAACCGGGCCCACAATGAGCAGTTCTTC.

This chain joins TRBV4-2 and TRBJ1-1; D not resolved. There are 14 residues in the CDR3. Germline CDR1 LGHNA, CDR2 YNFKEQ. V gave up 0 bases and J gave up 7 bases, with 12 bases separating them. The CDR3 sequence is CASSQDGRGREAFF. DNA of the CDR3: TGTGCCAGCAGCCAAGATGGTAGAGGTCGTGAAGCTTTCTTT.

V and J are TRBV10-3 and TRBJ2-3; TRBD2 agrees at 7 bases. The CDR3 totals 15 residues. V shed 6 bases and J 2 bases; nucleotides not matched to a gene: 8. Germline V lookup: CDR1 ENHRY, CDR2 SYGVKD. The CDR3 here is CAIRAVGGNTDTQYF. The CDR3 nucleotides are TGTGCCATCAGAGCGGTCGGGGGGAACACAGATACGCAGTATTTT.

V gene TRBV6-6 combines with J gene TRBJ1-1, with no clear D. V was clipped by 7 bases and J by 3 bases, with 12 bases between them. The germline V gene has CDR1 MNHNY and CDR2 SVGAGI (reference sequence). The CDR3 contains 13 residues. This CDR3 is CASTAILDTEAFF. The CDR3 DNA reads TGTGCCAGCACGGCCATTTTGGACACTGAAGCTTTCTTT.

The chain has TRBV20-1 and TRBJ2-5; TRBD2 aligns across 14 bases. CDR1 DFQATT and CDR2 SNEGSKA come from the germline V gene (reference sequence). Trimming at V came to 6 bases and at J to 7 bases, leaving 7 bases not matched to a gene. There are 14 residues in the CDR3. This chain's CDR3 is CSANKGTSGGTQYF. CDR3 nucleotide sequence: TGCAGTGCAAACAAAGGGACTAGCGGGGGGACCCAGTACTTC.

This clonotype was seen more than once but under ten times. V gene TRBV30 combines with J gene TRBJ2-2, with D uncertain. Germline assignment: CDR1 GTSNPN and CDR2 SVGIG (reference sequence). This CDR3 has 12 amino acids. V lost 3 bases, J lost 6 bases, and 8 bases lay in between. The CDR3 is CAWSLVSGELFF. CDR3 in DNA: TGTGCCTGGAGCCTAGTTTCCGGGGAGCTGTTTTTT.